A selection of T cell receptor beta chains follows, all from one sample in a study of T-cell memory formation after mild COVID-19. TCRdb passed the 5' RACE reads through MiXCR, listing each CDR3 protein once. The profile covers approximately 89,000 distinct CDR3 sequences, with 9.5% to 15% appearing a single time and less than 45% taken by the ten largest. Sequencing was done on a sample of PBMCs or a T cell subset sorted from them (not recorded which). The receptors were gathered from a man aged 18 to 30 who had mild COVID-19 (a few samples of this study predate the infection). Cell type and time point are not known. Each CDR3 is given with its conserved first and last residue. D genes are given only for firm matches. Clone size is not always given. Where it is, it says once, few, many or a class for expanded clones.

J	size	V	D	CDR3	DNA
TRBJ1-1	.	TRBV3-1	.	CASSQEVERWTEAFF	TGTGCCAGCAGCCAAGAGGTGGAACGGTGGACTGAAGCTTTCTTT
TRBJ2-1	.	TRBV7-9	TRBD2	CASSSLAGGVNEQFF	TGTGCCAGCAGCTCTCTAGCGGGGGGTGTGAATGAGCAGTTCTTC
TRBJ1-1	few	TRBV7-9	TRBD1	CASSPGQGVREAFF	TGTGCCAGTTCTCCGGGACAGGGGGTGAGAGAAGCTTTCTTT
TRBJ2-1	.	TRBV7-8	.	CASSLGPGLARDNEQFF	TGTGCCAGCAGCTTAGGGCCAGGCCTAGCTCGAGACAATGAGCAGTTCTTC
TRBJ2-5	.	TRBV12-3/TRBV12-4	TRBD1	CASSGTGATYQETQYF	TGTGCCAGCAGTGGGACAGGGGCAACGTACCAAGAGACCCAGTACTTC
TRBJ2-5	few	TRBV7-9	TRBD2	CASSPLAGGPYETQYF	TGTGCCAGCAGCCCCCTAGCGGGGGGGCCGTATGAGACCCAGTACTTC
TRBJ1-1	.	TRBV11-2	.	CASSLGSAPGTEAFF	TGTGCCAGCAGCTTAGGGTCGGCGCCGGGCACTGAAGCTTTCTTT
TRBJ2-3	.	TRBV7-2	TRBD2	CASSMGLAGPDTQYF	TGTGCCAGCAGCATGGGACTAGCGGGGCCAGATACGCAGTATTTT
TRBJ2-4	.	TRBV6-2/TRBV6-3	.	CASKGVRNIQYF	TGTGCCAGCAAAGGGGTTCGTAACATTCAGTACTTC
TRBJ1-1	.	TRBV7-6	.	CASSFLMNTEAFF	TGTGCCAGCAGCTTTTTGATGAACACTGAAGCTTTCTTT
TRBJ1-1	few	TRBV7-2	.	CASSSPLRGPRANTEAFF	TGTGCCAGCAGCTCCCCTCTAAGGGGCCCAAGGGCGAACACTGAAGCTTTCTTT
TRBJ2-2	few	TRBV28	.	CASSFKSWGGELFF	TGTGCCAGCAGTTTTAAGTCTTGGGGCGGGGAGCTGTTTTTT
TRBJ1-2	.	TRBV29-1	.	CSGGANYGYTF	TGCAGCGGGGGAGCTAACTATGGCTACACCTTC
TRBJ2-1	.	TRBV7-9	.	CASSPSSNSVYNEQFF	TGTGCCAGCAGCCCCTCTAGCAATTCCGTCTACAATGAGCAGTTCTTC
TRBJ2-4	many	TRBV25-1	.	CASRRAAKVYF	TGTGCCAGCAGAAGGGCCGCAAAAGTCTACTTC
TRBJ2-3	.	TRBV11-2	.	CASSLDALTDTQYF	TGTGCCAGCAGCTTAGATGCATTGACAGATACGCAGTATTTT
TRBJ2-7	.	TRBV20-1	.	CSARDWSYEQYF	TGCAGTGCTAGAGATTGGAGCTACGAGCAGTACTTC
TRBJ2-2	few	TRBV29-1	.	CSVIPTGSITGELFF	TGCAGCGTTATCCCGACGGGGTCGATCACCGGGGAGCTGTTTTTT
TRBJ2-7	.	TRBV3-1	.	CASSTGDYEQYF	TGTGCCAGCAGCACGGGGGACTACGAGCAGTACTTC
TRBJ1-1	.	TRBV9	.	CASSVATEGGERTEAFF	TGTGCCAGCAGCGTAGCTACTGAGGGGGGAGAAAGAACTGAAGCTTTCTTT
TRBJ2-2	few	TRBV5-1	.	CASSWEPSPGELFF	TGCGCCAGCAGCTGGGAGCCAAGCCCCGGGGAGCTGTTTTTT
TRBJ2-5	few	TRBV4-3	TRBD2	CASSQGTSGGETQYF	TGCGCCAGCAGCCAGGGGACTAGCGGGGGAGAGACCCAGTACTTC
TRBJ2-3	few	TRBV21-1	.	CASSKVSGGPADTQYF	TGTGCCAGCAGCAAAGTGAGCGGGGGACCGGCAGATACGCAGTATTTT
TRBJ1-5	.	TRBV7-4	TRBD1	CASSLRTTGRNQPQHF	TGTGCCAGCAGCTTAAGGACGACAGGGCGAAATCAGCCCCAGCATTTT
TRBJ1-2	few	TRBV7-9	TRBD1	CASSLVSDREYGYTF	TGTGCCAGCAGCTTAGTTAGCGACAGGGAATATGGCTACACCTTC
TRBJ2-6	.	TRBV5-1	.	CASSLEGSLTSGANVLTF	TGCGCCAGCAGCTTGGAAGGTTCCCTAACGTCTGGGGCCAACGTCCTGACTTTC
TRBJ2-3	.	TRBV7-8	TRBD2	CASSVSSGGTDTQYF	TGTGCCAGCAGCGTGTCTAGCGGGGGTACAGATACGCAGTATTTT
TRBJ2-2	few	TRBV9	.	CASSRGLDELTGELFF	TGTGCCAGCAGCCGGGGACTCGACGAACTCACCGGGGAGCTGTTTTTT
TRBJ2-7	few	TRBV11-2	.	CASSLFLNEQYF	TGTGCCAGCAGCTTATTCCTCAACGAGCAGTACTTC
TRBJ2-2	.	TRBV27	TRBD1	CASSIAGTGVRGELFF	TGTGCCAGCAGTATCGCCGGGACAGGGGTTCGGGGGGAGCTGTTTTTT
TRBJ2-4	few	TRBV20-1	.	CSASLSGVAKNIQYF	TGCAGTGCTAGTCTATCCGGGGTAGCCAAAAACATTCAGTACTTC
TRBJ2-1	few	TRBV10-3	.	CAISPEPGANEQFF	TGTGCCATCAGTCCTGAGCCGGGGGCCAATGAGCAGTTCTTC
TRBJ1-2	.	TRBV6-6	.	CAGLDSIYGYTF	TGTGCCGGCCTGGACAGCATCTATGGCTACACCTTC
TRBJ2-7	few	TRBV12-3/TRBV12-4	TRBD1	CASSSRDSSSYEQYF	TGTGCCAGCAGTTCCCGGGACAGCAGCTCCTACGAGCAGTACTTC
TRBJ1-6	.	TRBV7-9	.	CASSGGGSPLHF	TGTGCCTCGTCCGGGGGAGGGTCACCCCTCCACTTT
TRBJ1-2	many	TRBV5-4	TRBD1	CASSLGQGSYGYTF	TGTGCCAGCAGCTTGGGACAGGGGAGCTATGGCTACACCTTC
TRBJ1-2	few	TRBV12-3/TRBV12-4	TRBD1	CASSPTGINYGYTF	TGTGCCAGCAGCCCGACAGGGATTAACTATGGCTACACCTTC
TRBJ1-1	.	TRBV4-3	.	CASSQEGGGGTEAFF	TGCGCCAGCAGCCAAGAAGGTGGGGGCGGCACTGAAGCTTTCTTT
TRBJ1-3	.	TRBV20-1	TRBD1	CSARDLTGAGNTIYF	TGCAGTGCTAGAGATCTCACAGGGGCAGGAAACACCATATATTTT
TRBJ2-4	many	TRBV29-1	.	CSVEDRTYLAKNIQYF	TGCAGCGTTGAAGATAGGACCTACTTAGCCAAAAACATTCAGTACTTC
TRBJ1-2	.	TRBV12-3/TRBV12-4	.	CASSPRAGERLRGYTF	TGTGCCAGCAGTCCCAGGGCCGGGGAGAGGTTACGGGGCTACACCTTC
TRBJ2-2	.	TRBV7-6	.	CASSFEGLSTGELFF	TGTGCCAGCAGCTTTGAGGGGCTGAGCACCGGGGAGCTGTTTTTT
TRBJ2-2	.	TRBV6-2/TRBV6-3	.	CASSPPWRGGTGELFF	TGTGCCAGCAGTCCGCCTTGGCGGGGAGGCACCGGGGAGCTGTTTTTT
TRBJ2-3	.	TRBV6-6	.	CASRNTDTQYF	TGCGCCAGCAGGAACACAGATACGCAGTATTTT
TRBJ2-7	few	TRBV12-3/TRBV12-4	.	CASSLKPLYEQYF	TGTGCCAGCAGTCTTAAGCCCCTTTACGAGCAGTACTTC
TRBJ2-1	.	TRBV5-1	TRBD2	CASSARLAGEGNEQFF	TGCGCCAGCAGCGCTAGACTAGCGGGGGAGGGGAATGAGCAGTTCTTC
TRBJ1-6	.	TRBV7-9	TRBD1	CASSSADRGLTPLHF	TGTGCCAGCAGCTCAGCCGACAGGGGGCTGACACCCCTCCACTTT
TRBJ1-2	few	TRBV6-2/TRBV6-3	.	CASSADPPVYGYTF	TGTGCCAGCAGCGCTGACCCTCCCGTCTATGGCTACACCTTC
TRBJ2-3	.	TRBV4-1	.	CASSQGETVTDTQYF	TGCGCCAGCAGCCAAGGCGAGACAGTAACAGATACGCAGTATTTT
TRBJ1-2	.	TRBV11-2	.	CASSKPRGNGYTF	TGTGCCAGCAGCAAACCTAGGGGAAACGGCTACACCTTC
TRBJ1-2	few	TRBV20-1	.	CSARETRTNYGYTF	TGCAGTGCTAGAGAAACCCGGACTAACTATGGCTACACCTTC
TRBJ1-1	many	TRBV5-5	.	CASSEGAPGGTEAFF	TGTGCCAGCAGCGAGGGCGCTCCGGGGGGCACTGAAGCTTTCTTT
TRBJ2-2	.	TRBV10-3	TRBD2	CAVGGANTGELFF	TGTGCAGTCGGGGGGGCCAACACCGGGGAGCTGTTTTTT
TRBJ1-2	.	TRBV15	.	CATSRERNPGYGYTF	TGTGCCACCAGCAGAGAGCGCAATCCCGGCTATGGCTACACCTTC
TRBJ2-1	.	TRBV11-1	TRBD2	CASSFGLGGGNEQFF	TGTGCCAGCAGCTTTGGGCTGGGCGGGGGCAATGAGCAGTTCTTC